This T cell receptor (beta chain) emerged from a study of cytomegalovirus exposure and HLA in healthy donors. Study at large: Previous work identified 120 million or so unique TCR beta sequences from around 200 million T cells.

The CDR3 spans 9 residues. The germline CDR1 and CDR2 sequences are DFQATT and SNEGSKA (reference sequence). Trimming stripped 6 bases from V and 9 bases from J, with 9 bases between. The PCR had 60 Vbeta and 13 Jbeta primers. TCRdb keeps only in-frame clones here, not all; method: immunoSEQ multiplex PCR. The data hold 150,000 or so clones, with almost 85% observed a single time. This clone was observed a few times. This clonotype was obtained from a man aged 25 to 40 in good health and CMV-seropositive. The material sequenced was PBMCs. V and J are TRBV20-1 and TRBJ2-7; no clear D gene. In DNA, the CDR3 is TGCAGTGCCTACCGCGGGCAGTACTTC. Its translation is CSAYRGQYF.